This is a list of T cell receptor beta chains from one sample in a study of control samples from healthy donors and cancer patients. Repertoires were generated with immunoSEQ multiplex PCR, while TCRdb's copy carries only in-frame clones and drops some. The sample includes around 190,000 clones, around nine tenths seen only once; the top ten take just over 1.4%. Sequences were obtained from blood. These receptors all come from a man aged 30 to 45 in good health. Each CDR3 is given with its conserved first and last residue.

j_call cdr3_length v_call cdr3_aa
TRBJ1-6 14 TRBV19 CASTWDRGNSPLHF
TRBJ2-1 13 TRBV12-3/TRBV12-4 CASSWSGVNEQFF
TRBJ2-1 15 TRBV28 CASSSRQGGIDEQFF
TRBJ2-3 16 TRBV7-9 CASSLVASGGADTQYF
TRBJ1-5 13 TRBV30 CAWSVARDQPQHF
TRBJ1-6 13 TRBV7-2 CASSLAGRSPLHF
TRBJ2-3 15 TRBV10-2 CASSEPSANTDTQYF
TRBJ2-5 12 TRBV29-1 CSARTSGETQYF
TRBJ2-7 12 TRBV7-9 CASSFLPYEQYF
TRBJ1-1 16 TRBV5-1 CASSQRAHLGNTEAFF
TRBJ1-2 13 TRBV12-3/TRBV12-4 CASRGTANYGYTF
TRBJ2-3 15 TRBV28 CASSPGQGGSDTQYF
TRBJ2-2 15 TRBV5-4 CASSARDRAVGELFF
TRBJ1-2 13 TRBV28 CASSRGQPHGYTF
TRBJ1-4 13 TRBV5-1 CASSLRGREKLFF
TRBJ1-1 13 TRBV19 CASSMAGFTEAFF
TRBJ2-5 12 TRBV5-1 CASSLDGETQYF
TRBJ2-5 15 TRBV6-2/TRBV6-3 CASSPGLAGVETQYF